The 20 T cell receptor beta chains reported below all come from one sample, sequenced in a study of T cells in Graves' hyperthyroidism and ophthalmopathy. RNA transcripts served as the template for amplifying TCR beta CDR3 regions. Using the HTBI primer set, a first-round RT-PCR was run on the TCR CDR3. Using its own MiXCR run on the multiplex PCR reads, TCRdb lists one record per CDR3 protein. The sample has approximately 640,000 distinct CDR3 sequences, 15% to 20% seen once; the top ten hold 15%. The sequencing input was blood. These receptors came from a man between 50 and 59 years old with Graves' hyperthyroidism.

V and J are TRBV4-2 and TRBJ1-5; TRBD1 might be the D (5 bases). The germline CDR1 and CDR2 sequences are LGHNA and YNFKEQ. There are 15 residues in the CDR3. Trimming cost V 0 bases and J 7 bases, with 13 bases left between them. The CDR3 is CASSQDNRMGQPQHF. CDR3 nucleotide sequence: TGTGCCAGCAGCCAAGATAACAGGATGGGGCAGCCCCAGCATTTT.

The chain joins TRBV10-3 to TRBJ2-5; 10 positions agree with TRBD1. Germline-derived CDR1 and CDR2 are ENHRY and SYGVKD. The CDR3 covers 16 residues. V lost 4 bases, J lost 5 bases, and 10 bases stayed unmatched. The CDR3 coding sequence is TGTGCCATCAGTGCCTCAAGGACAGGGGGGTCGGAGACCCAGTACTTC. This gives the protein CAISASRTGGSETQYF.

This clonotype was observed a few times. CDR3 loop: CSVLTGMNYGYTF. CDR3 bases: TGCAGCGTTCTGACAGGGATGAACTATGGCTACACCTTC. The chain combines TRBV29-1 with TRBJ1-2, with 7 bases matching TRBD1. The CDR3 runs 13 residues. Germline assignment: CDR1 SQVTM and CDR2 ANQGSEA. V gave up 5 bases and J gave up 2 bases; unmatched junction bases: 5. Drawing the rest from reference TRBV29-1 and TRBJ1-2, the complete variable domain is SAVISQKPSRDICQRGTSLTIQCQVDSQVTMMFWYRQQPGQSLTLIATANQGSEATYESGFVIDKFPISRPNLTFSTLTVSNMSPEDSSIYLCSVLTGMNYGYTFGSGTRLTVV.

This clonotype was recorded at least ten times. CDR3 in amino acids: CASRTGHSSYEQYF. In DNA form, the CDR3 reads TGTGCCAGCAGGACGGGACATTCTTCCTACGAGCAGTACTTC. The chain links TRBV12-3 or TRBV12-4 to TRBJ2-7; tentative D call: TRBD1 (6 bases). V lost 6 bases and J lost 1, with 13 bases in between. CDR3 length: 14 residues.

This clonotype appeared many times. The chain carries TRBV29-1 and TRBJ2-6, with 7 bases identical to TRBD2. The J segment lost 1 base and the V segment lost 0 bases, leaving 6 bases of the junction unmatched. The CDR3 totals 17 residues. Per germline, CDR1 SQVTM and CDR2 ANQGSEA. The CDR3 DNA reads TGCAGCGTTGAAGATTGGGGGGAGGGATCTGGGGCCAACGTCCTGACTTTC. Translation: CSVEDWGEGSGANVLTF.

This clonotype was observed a few times. The chain employs TRBV12-3 or TRBV12-4 and TRBJ1-4, with 12 bases matching TRBD1. V trimming: 6 bases; J trimming: 6 bases; junction bases outside the gene matches: 5. The CDR3 length is 15 residues. The CDR3 DNA reads as TGTGCCAGCAGCGAGTGGGACAGGGGGCATGAAAAACTGTTTTTT. Translated: CASSEWDRGHEKLFF.

V gene TRBV28 combines with J gene TRBJ2-6, with D perhaps assigned TRBD1 or TRBD2 (6 bases each). The CDR3 runs 16 residues. Trimming took off 8 bases at V and 4 bases at J, with 18 bases between the two ends. Germline V gives CDR1 MDHEN, CDR2 SYDVKM. The CDR3 sequence: CASSTVGGSGANVLTF. CDR3 DNA: TGTGCCAGCTCAACGGTCGGGGGCTCGGGGGCCAACGTCCTGACTTTC.

The rearrangement joins TRBV3-1 to TRBJ2-1; 7 nucleotides line up with TRBD2. This CDR3 spans 15 amino acids. CDR1 is LGHDT and CDR2 is YNNKEL in the germline V gene (reference sequence). V gave up 1 base and J gave up 4 bases; unmatched junction bases: 4. This CDR3 is CASSQAMREYNEQFF. In nucleotides, the CDR3 is TGTGCCAGCAGCCAAGCAATGCGGGAGTACAATGAGCAGTTCTTC.

This clonotype was detected ten times or more. CDR3 DNA sequence: TGTGCCTGGAGTCCGGGACATCGGAGTGGCTACACCTTC. Its translation is CAWSPGHRSGYTF. The chain joins TRBV30 to TRBJ1-2, with D perhaps matching TRBD1 (6 bases). This CDR3 has 13 amino acids. CDR1 and CDR2 (germline): GTSNPN, SVGIG (reference sequence). Trimming took off 2 bases at V and 7 bases at J, with 14 bases between the two ends. The variable domain in full, completed from reference TRBV30 and TRBJ1-2, reads SQTIHQWPATLVQPVGSPLSLECTVEGTSNPNLYWYRQAAGRGLQLLFYSVGIGQISSEVPQNLSASRPQDRQFILSSKKLLLSDSGFYLCAWSPGHRSGYTFGSGTRLTVV.

This clonotype came up many times. The chain is built from TRBV10-3 and TRBJ1-2; no definite D call. CDR1 and CDR2 from the germline V gene are ENHRY and SYGVKD. The CDR3 length is 13 residues. V was clipped by 5 bases and J by 8 bases, with 15 bases between them. The DNA of the CDR3 is TGTGCCATCAGTCTCCCGGGATCTGGCGGCTACACCTTC. Amino acid sequence: CAISLPGSGGYTF.

The rearrangement uses TRBV20-1 and TRBJ2-1; TRBD2 aligns across 8 bases. The CDR3 has 15 residues. The germline V gene has CDR1 DFQATT and CDR2 SNEGSKA (reference sequence). The J segment lost 9 bases and the V segment lost 0 bases, leaving 10 bases of the junction unmatched. The CDR3 DNA is TGCAGTGCTAGAGACGTAGGGACTAGAGCGCTTGAGCAGTTCTTC. Its protein product is CSARDVGTRALEQFF.

The table lists this clonotype with many counts. V is TRBV28 and J is TRBJ2-7; 8 bases map to TRBD1. V was pared by 5 bases and J by 4 bases, with 4 bases of the junction left unmatched. Germline V gene sequence: CDR1 MDHEN, CDR2 SYDVKM. This CDR3 comprises 13 residues. CDR3: CASSPGGPYEQYF. In DNA, the CDR3 is TGTGCCAGCAGTCCAGGGGGCCCTTACGAGCAGTACTTC.

This clonotype was counted many times. This chain uses TRBV10-3 with TRBJ2-7, with 10 bases lining up with TRBD2. Trimming took 6 bases from V and 0 from J; bases not matched to a gene: 2. The germline CDR1 and CDR2 sequences are ENHRY and SYGVKD. The CDR3 covers 14 residues. This CDR3 reads CAIRRTSGSYEQYF. For the CDR3, the DNA is TGTGCCATCAGACGGACTAGCGGCTCCTACGAGCAGTACTTC.

This clonotype has a handful of counts. The V call is TRBV25-1, the J call TRBJ2-7, with D tentatively TRBD1 (6 bases). Germline lookup yields CDR1 MGHDK and CDR2 SYGVNS. Trimming pared 4 bases from V and 1 base from J, leaving 14 bases between. The CDR3 contains 15 residues. The chain's CDR3 is CASSAGIGGSYEQYF. The CDR3 coding sequence is TGTGCCAGCAGTGCCGGGATAGGGGGTTCCTACGAGCAGTACTTC.

The J gene is TRBJ2-7, the V gene TRBV6-2 or TRBV6-3; possibly TRBD2 for D (5 bases). This CDR3 region has 15 residues. CDR1 and CDR2 from the germline V gene are MNHEY and SVGEGT. With 7 bases removed from V and 3 bases from J, the gap between germline ends came to 19 bases. CDR3 region: CASTSRGLGNYEQYF. CDR3 sequence (DNA): TGTGCCAGCACCTCGCGCGGGTTGGGGAACTACGAGCAGTACTTC.

This clonotype turned up a few times. The rearrangement uses TRBV5-5 and TRBJ2-6; D ambiguous. Germline CDR1 is SGHKS and CDR2 is YYEKEE (reference sequence). This CDR3 is 17 amino acids long. Trimming cost V 0 bases and J 1 base, with 11 bases left between them. The CDR3 is CASSLVGRSSGANVLTF. CDR3 in DNA: TGTGCCAGCAGCTTGGTTGGACGGTCGTCTGGGGCCAACGTCCTGACTTTC.

This clonotype was recorded a few times. The CDR3 loop reads CASSLGNMNTEAFF. DNA for the CDR3: TGTGCCAGCAGCTTAGGGAACATGAACACTGAAGCTTTCTTT. The rearrangement links TRBV7-6 to TRBJ1-1, with D hard to call. This CDR3 region has 14 residues. Germline assignment: CDR1 SGHVS and CDR2 FNYEAQ. Trimming pared 1 base from V and 0 bases from J, leaving 6 bases between. Supplemented by reference TRBV7-6 and TRBJ1-1, the full variable domain reads GAGVSQSPRYKVTKRGQDVALRCDPISGHVSLYWYRQALGQGPEFLTYFNYEAQQDKSGLPNDRFSAERPEGSISTLTIQRTEQRDSAMYRCASSLGNMNTEAFFGQGTRLTVV.

This clonotype was counted many times. The chain has TRBV28 and TRBJ1-4; 8 bases are a match to TRBD1. J gave up 5 bases and V 5 bases, and 10 bases lay outside the gene matches. Germline CDR1 is MDHEN and CDR2 is SYDVKM. CDR3 length equals 16 residues. In nucleotides, the CDR3 is TGTGCCAGCAGTACCCCAGGGACAGGAAAAAATGAAAAACTGTTTTTT. This codes for CASSTPGTGKNEKLFF.

Many counts were recorded for this clonotype. The chain is built from TRBV2 and TRBJ1-6; D is uncertain. The CDR3 is made up of 13 amino acids. Trimming stripped 8 bases from V and 3 bases from J, with 8 bases between. Germline V CDR1 and CDR2: SNHLY, FYNNEI. CDR3 bases: TGTGCCAGCCTGGAGATCTATAATTCACCCCTCCACTTT. Residues: CASLEIYNSPLHF. Using reference TRBV2 and TRBJ1-6 for the parts outside the CDR3, the full variable domain is EPEVTQTPSHQVTQMGQEVILRCVPISNHLYFYWYRQILGQKVEFLVSFYNNEISEKSEIFDDQFSVERPDGSNFTLKIRSTKLEDSAMYFCASLEIYNSPLHFGNGTRLTVT.

As to this clonotype: This may be a read error: a much more frequent sequence differs by one nucleotide. The rearrangement uses TRBV6-1 and TRBJ2-1, with 7 bases matching TRBD1. Germline lookup yields CDR1 MNHNS and CDR2 SASEGT. The CDR3 is 15 residues long. V shed 6 bases, J shed 2 bases, and the junction held 7 bases outside the gene matches. CDR3 in DNA: TGTGCCAGCAGATCCACAGGGGACACCTACAATGAGCAGTTCTTC. Its translation: CASRSTGDTYNEQFF.